These 32 T cell receptor beta chains originate from one sample sequenced in a study of OX40 agonist ivuxolimab in advanced cancers. Assay: immunoSEQ multiplex PCR; the TCRdb copy retains only in-frame clones and omits some. The sample has tens of thousands of clones, about nine tenths seen once. The source was CD4+ or CD8+ T cells sorted from blood, collected in a trial of the OX40 agonist ivuxolimab. Receptors originate from an adult with an advanced solid tumor such as melanoma, head and neck, liver or kidney cancer.

Comments on this clone: The germline gene is not matched at one end of the junction; a read error may be the cause. The J gene is TRBJ2-7, the V gene TRBV7-8; the D is unclear. Germline assignment: CDR1 SGHVS and CDR2 FQNEAQ. The CDR3 has 12 residues. The CDR3 bases are TGTGCCGGCAGCTCCCTGGGGTACGAGCAGTACTTC. Protein: CAGSSLGYEQYF.

The chain uses TRBV2 and TRBJ2-7; no definite D call. V gave up 8 bases and J gave up 2 bases, with 10 bases separating them. In germline, CDR1 is SNHLY, CDR2 FYNNEI. This CDR3 spans 12 amino acids. CDR3 sequence: CASSRQAYEQYF. CDR3 nucleotides: TGTGCCAGCTCGCGGCAGGCCTACGAGCAGTACTTC.

This clone was recorded a few times. The rearrangement uses TRBV7-2 and TRBJ2-5, with 8 positions matching TRBD2. CDR3 length: 15 residues. With V trimmed by 7 bases and J by 5 bases, 12 bases remained unmatched. Germline lookup yields CDR1 SGHTA and CDR2 FQGNSA. CDR3 amino acids: CASTSTAGVWETQYF. The CDR3 DNA reads TGTGCCAGCACCTCGACAGCGGGAGTTTGGGAGACCCAGTACTTC.

The gene calls are TRBV5-6 and TRBJ1-2, with D possibly being TRBD1 (5 bases). The CDR3 extends over 16 amino acids. Germline V CDR1 and CDR2: SGHDT, YYEEEE. The V end lost 0 bases, the J end lost 1 base, and 13 bases lay between the germline ends. CDR3 in amino acids: CASSLEKTVYNYGYTF. The CDR3 DNA follows: TGTGCCAGCAGCTTGGAAAAGACAGTTTATAACTATGGCTACACCTTC.

This sequence joins TRBV5-5 and TRBJ1-4; possibly TRBD1 for D (6 bases). V shed 2 bases and J shed 8 bases, with 13 bases lying between them. CDR3 length equals 14 residues. Germline V lookup: CDR1 SGHKS, CDR2 YYEKEE (reference sequence). The CDR3 is CASSFLTGEEKLFF. The CDR3 DNA follows: TGTGCCAGCAGCTTCCTGACAGGAGAAGAAAAACTGTTTTTT.

The chain couples TRBV6-5 to TRBJ2-5, with D uncertain. Trimming stripped 0 bases from V and 0 bases from J, with 11 bases between. Looked up from germline, CDR1 is MNHEY and CDR2 is SVGAGI. This CDR3 spans 16 amino acids. CDR3 sequence reads: CASSYSIGRNQETQYF. The CDR3 coding sequence is TGTGCCAGCAGTTACTCGATAGGACGGAACCAAGAGACCCAGTACTTC.

This clone was found a few times. The rearrangement uses TRBV11-3 and TRBJ1-1; D is undetermined. The CDR3 has 13 amino acids. Germline assignment: CDR1 SGHNT and CDR2 YENEEA. The V gene lost 3 bases and the J gene lost 2 bases, with 7 bases spanning the gap. The CDR3: CASSFQRNTEAFF. CDR3 in DNA: TGTGCCAGCAGCTTTCAGAGAAACACTGAAGCTTTCTTT. Combining the CDR3 with reference TRBV11-3 and TRBJ1-1 gives the whole variable domain EAGVVQSPRYKIIEKKQPVAFWCNPISGHNTLYWYLQNLGQGPELLIRYENEEAVDDSQLPKDRFSAERLKGVDSTLKIQPAELGDSAVYLCASSFQRNTEAFFGQGTRLTVV.

With respect to this clone: Germline and junction disagree at one end, which may indicate a read error. The J gene is TRBJ1-3, the V gene TRBV9; a possible D gene is TRBD1 (6 bases). This CDR3 is built from 13 residues. The germline CDR1 and CDR2 sequences are SGDLS and YYNGEE. The CDR3 DNA is TGTGCCAGCAGCGCCGGGAAGGGGGGCAGGGCCTGGTTT. Protein: CASSAGKGGRAWF.

This clone turned up a few times. This chain links TRBV19 with TRBJ1-2, with D perhaps matching TRBD1 (6 bases). Germline V gene data show CDR1 as LNHDA and CDR2 as SQIVND (reference sequence). The CDR3 covers 13 residues. Trimming took off 3 bases at V and 8 bases at J, with 13 bases between the two ends. The CDR3 DNA is TGTGCCAGTAGTATCGTACAGGGATACGGCTACACCTTC. Translated, it gives CASSIVQGYGYTF.

This chain joins TRBV7-7 and TRBJ2-2; 9 nucleotides line up with TRBD2. J was trimmed by 5 bases and V by 6 bases; bases with no gene match: 7. CDR3 size: 15 residues. Germline V gene data show CDR1 as SSHAT and CDR2 as FNYEAQ (reference sequence). The CDR3 loop is CASRKASGTTGELFF. The CDR3 DNA is TGTGCCAGCAGAAAGGCTAGCGGGACAACCGGGGAGCTGTTTTTT.

The chain couples TRBV19 to TRBJ2-3; D call uncertain. Germline lookup yields CDR1 LNHDA and CDR2 SQIVND (reference sequence). The CDR3 is 17 residues long. The V gene lost 5 bases and the J gene lost 0 bases, with 18 bases spanning the gap. The DNA of the CDR3 is TGTGCCAGTAGTCGAGAGGCCGGACGCCTTAGCACAGATACGCAGTATTTT. Its translation is CASSREAGRLSTDTQYF.

The J gene is TRBJ1-2, the V gene TRBV2; 8 bases agree with TRBD1. The V segment lost 6 bases and the J segment 5 bases; nucleotides outside the gene matches: 8. This CDR3 is built from 14 residues. Germline CDR1 and CDR2: SNHLY and FYNNEI. This CDR3 is CASSGQGWKYGYTF. In nucleotides, the CDR3 is TGTGCCAGCAGCGGACAGGGATGGAAGTATGGCTACACCTTC. The full variable domain, with the rest looked up from reference TRBV2 and TRBJ1-2, is EPEVTQTPSHQVTQMGQEVILRCVPISNHLYFYWYRQILGQKVEFLVSFYNNEISEKSEIFDDQFSVERPDGSNFTLKIRSTKLEDSAMYFCASSGQGWKYGYTFGSGTRLTVV.

The chain uses TRBV5-1 and TRBJ2-7, with TRBD2 matching 8 bases. Unmatched junction bases numbered 5, after V lost 3 bases and J lost 3 bases. Germline CDR1 and CDR2: SGHRS and YFSETQ. The CDR3 has 14 residues. The CDR3 region has the DNA TGCGCCAGCAGCTCCGGGACTAGGGACTACGAGCAGTACTTC. Its protein product is CASSSGTRDYEQYF.

This clone was observed a single time. The rearrangement joins TRBV6-4 to TRBJ1-1, with a weak D call TRBD1 (6 bases). Per the germline V gene, CDR1 is MRHNA and CDR2 is SNTAGT. V lost 6 bases and J 5 bases, leaving 13 bases between the germline ends. The CDR3 has 13 residues. In DNA, the CDR3 is TGTGCCAGCAGGAACAGGGATCGGACTGAAGCTTTCTTT. Protein product: CASRNRDRTEAFF.

This rearrangement joins TRBV27 to TRBJ1-5, with D unclear. Trimming removed 9 bases at V and 4 bases at J, with 22 bases between. The germline CDR1 and CDR2 sequences are MNHEY and SMNVEV (reference sequence). This CDR3 contains 16 residues. As DNA, the CDR3 is TGTGCCAGTGCCTCCGCCTCCGCCTTTACTAATCAGCCCCAGCATTTT. Amino acids: CASASASAFTNQPQHF.

The J gene is TRBJ2-3, the V gene TRBV5-1; D unclear. The V and J ends lost 1 base and 1 base respectively, with 7 bases between them. Germline V CDR1 and CDR2: SGHRS, YFSETQ. This CDR3 has 14 residues. The CDR3, as DNA: TGCGCCAGCAGCTTGTCCACCCGCACAGATACGCAGTATTTT. This gives the protein CASSLSTRTDTQYF.

The V and J genes are TRBV7-3 and TRBJ2-3, with 13 bases that match TRBD2. The CDR3 loop spans 17 amino acids. Losses at the gene ends were 1 base for V and 0 bases for J; bases not matched to a gene: 1. CDR1 SGHTA and CDR2 FQGTGA come from the germline V gene. The CDR3 sequence: CASSLRGLAGSTDTQYF. DNA of the CDR3: TGTGCCAGCAGCTTAAGGGGACTAGCGGGGAGCACAGATACGCAGTATTTT. Complete variable domain (other parts from reference TRBV7-3 and TRBJ2-3): GAGVSQTPSNKVTEKGKYVELRCDPISGHTALYWYRQSLGQGPEFLIYFQGTGAADDSGLPNDRFFAVRPEGSVSTLKIQRTERGDSAVYLCASSLRGLAGSTDTQYFGPGTRLTVL.

The chain links TRBV5-1 to TRBJ1-1, with D perhaps TRBD1 (5 bases). Looked up from germline, CDR1 is SGHRS and CDR2 is YFSETQ. The CDR3 spans 14 residues. Trimming took 3 bases from V and 5 from J, leaving 14 bases between them. The CDR3, as DNA: TGCGCCAGCAGCTCCCTCCGGGGGAGGACTGAAGCTTTCTTT. Translation gives CASSSLRGRTEAFF.

The chain combines TRBV7-9 with TRBJ1-2; D not resolved. This CDR3 has 11 residues. Germline assignment: CDR1 SEHNR and CDR2 FQNEAQ (reference sequence). V was trimmed by 4 bases and J by 6 bases, leaving 6 bases between them. The CDR3 DNA is TGTGCCAGCAGCTCGGCAGATGGCTACACCTTC. Translating it yields CASSSADGYTF.

At least ten counts were recorded for this clone. V is TRBV5-1 and J is TRBJ1-3; D is undetermined. This CDR3 contains 15 residues. V was shortened by 0 bases and J by 0 bases, with 7 bases between the two germline ends. Germline CDR1 reads SGHRS; CDR2 reads YFSETQ. CDR3: CASSLAGNSGNTIYF. The CDR3 bases are TGCGCCAGCAGCTTGGCGGGAAACTCTGGAAACACCATATATTTT.

Written as DNA, the CDR3 is TGCGCCAGCAGCATGACAGGGGGCGCGGAGACCCAGTACTTC. Its translation: CASSMTGGAETQYF. The chain uses TRBV5-1 and TRBJ2-5, with 10 bases fitting TRBD1. This CDR3 is built from 14 residues. V dropped 4 bases and J dropped 5; count of bases not matched to a gene: 5. Germline assignment: CDR1 SGHRS and CDR2 YFSETQ.

V usage is TRBV5-4 and J usage is TRBJ2-2; tentatively, D is TRBD2 (5 bases). Trimming removed 10 bases from V and 3 bases from J, with 13 bases in between. The CDR3 has 13 amino acids. Germline lookup yields CDR1 SGHNT and CDR2 YYREEE (reference sequence). The CDR3 DNA is TGTGCCGGCGTTAGGCGGGACACCGGGGAGCTGTTTTTT. As protein: CAGVRRDTGELFF.

V gene TRBV4-1 combines with J gene TRBJ1-2, with 7 bases that match TRBD1. The CDR3 is 15 residues long. CDR1 is MGHRA and CDR2 is YSYEKL in the germline V gene. V lost 4 bases, J lost 3 bases, and 8 bases stayed unmatched. CDR3 region: CASSRAQGTDYGYTF. The CDR3 nucleotides read TGCGCCAGCAGCCGAGCACAGGGGACGGACTATGGCTACACCTTC.

The J gene is TRBJ1-1, the V gene TRBV7-6; weak D call: TRBD1 (6 bases). Germline V lookup: CDR1 SGHVS, CDR2 FNYEAQ. Trimming left V 4 bases short and J 4 bases short, with 13 bases between. The CDR3 has 14 amino acids. CDR3 residues: CASSSQGSVTEAFF. CDR3 bases: TGTGCCAGCAGCTCGCAGGGGAGTGTCACTGAAGCTTTCTTT.

The chain links TRBV27 to TRBJ1-2; unclear D gene. Germline V gives CDR1 MNHEY, CDR2 SMNVEV (reference sequence). Between the trimmed V and J ends, which lost 5 bases and 6 bases, there was a span of 19 bases. CDR3 length equals 15 residues. This chain's CDR3 is CASSPQKTGKDGYTF. The CDR3 DNA reads as TGTGCCAGCAGTCCCCAGAAGACGGGGAAGGATGGCTACACCTTC.

V and J are TRBV7-8 and TRBJ2-1; 9 bases line up with TRBD2. V was clipped by 0 bases and J by 6 bases; unmatched bases: 12. Germline V CDR1 and CDR2: SGHVS, FQNEAQ. The CDR3 is 18 residues long. The CDR3 loop reads CASSLALAGGARGNEQFF. The CDR3 nucleotides read TGTGCCAGCAGCTTAGCGCTTGCGGGAGGGGCGCGGGGCAATGAGCAGTTCTTC.

The rearrangement uses TRBV5-1 and TRBJ2-7, with 8 bases that match TRBD1. The ends lost 4 bases at V and 2 bases at J; junction bases unmatched: 20. CDR1 SGHRS and CDR2 YFSETQ come from the germline V gene. This CDR3 is 19 amino acids long. CDR3 region: CASSRDPGQVGEGAYEQYF. In DNA, the CDR3 is TGCGCCAGCAGCCGCGATCCGGGACAGGTAGGTGAAGGAGCCTACGAGCAGTACTTC.

CDR3 coding DNA: TGTGCCGGTGGACAGGGGGCGGCTGGGGCCAACGTCCTGACTTTC. Amino acid sequence: CAGGQGAAGANVLTF. The chain joins TRBV28 to TRBJ2-6, with 11 bases fitting TRBD1. The CDR3 is 15 residues long. Germline V gives CDR1 MDHEN, CDR2 SYDVKM. V shed 11 bases and J 2 bases; nucleotides not matched to a gene: 5.

V and J are TRBV7-9 and TRBJ2-5; D not certain. Trimming stripped 2 bases from V and 2 bases from J, with 3 bases between. This CDR3 is 12 amino acids long. CDR1 is SEHNR and CDR2 is FQNEAQ in the germline V gene (reference sequence). The CDR3 DNA sequence: TGTGCCAGCAGCTTAACTCAAGAGACCCAGTACTTC. Protein sequence: CASSLTQETQYF.

This clone appeared once. CDR3 coding DNA: TGTGCCAGCAGTCGACGGTTGAGCAATCAGCCCCAGCATTTT. Its translation is CASSRRLSNQPQHF. The chain uses TRBV6-6 and TRBJ1-5; D not certain. Germline values: CDR1 MNHNY, CDR2 SVGAGI (reference sequence). There are 14 residues in the CDR3. V shed 5 bases and J shed 1 base, with 9 bases lying between them.

CDR3 amino acids: CASSLGGLAETSTDTQYF. CDR3 nucleotides: TGCGCCAGCAGCTTGGGGGGACTAGCGGAGACTAGCACAGATACGCAGTATTTT. V usage is TRBV5-1 and J usage is TRBJ2-3; TRBD2 matches at 11 bases. Trimming removed 0 bases from V and 0 bases from J; junction bases left unmatched: 6. Germline CDR1 is SGHRS and CDR2 is YFSETQ. The CDR3 runs 18 residues.

Only one count was recorded for this clone. The rearrangement uses TRBV9 and TRBJ2-5; D is possibly TRBD1 (6 bases). Per germline, CDR1 SGDLS and CDR2 YYNGEE. The V end lost 1 base, the J end lost 5 bases, and 15 bases lay between the germline ends. CDR3 length: 15 amino acids. CDR3 sequence (DNA): TGTGCCAGCAGCGTAATGGGGGCTAGGGGGGAGACCCAGTACTTC. This codes for CASSVMGARGETQYF.